The T cell receptor (beta chain) under discussion was sequenced for a study of cytomegalovirus exposure and HLA in healthy donors. Notes on the study in general: In a later analysis, a genetic analysis reported fewer productive-TCR N-insertions in an Asian-associated ancestry cluster than the cohort average.

Regarding this clone: No antigen is known for it.

Use of 60 Vbeta and 13 Jbeta primers characterized the PCR. Profiling relied on immunoSEQ multiplex PCR, and the TCRdb table lists in-frame clones only, not all of them. In the table there are 95,000 to 150,000 clones, about three quarters of which are singletons. This sequence was found in a woman between 40 and 55 years old in good health and CMV-seropositive. The sequenced material came from PBMCs.

CDR3 sequence (DNA): TGTGCCAGCAGCCCGCGGACTAGCGGGGGCACAGATACGCAGTATTTT. Protein: CASSPRTSGGTDTQYF. The chain joins TRBV5-4 to TRBJ2-3; 12 bases map to TRBD2. There are 16 residues in the CDR3. Trimming took 4 bases from V and 1 from J; bases not matched to a gene: 4. Germline-derived CDR1 and CDR2 are SGHNT and YYREEE (reference sequence).